This T cell receptor beta chain was obtained from a study of PD-L1 blockade in urothelial cancer (dated by TCRdb to the late 2010s). Regarding the complete study: Every patient began therapy in the mid-2010s and was given atezolizumab 1,200 mg intravenously every 3 weeks. Twenty-five of 29 patients were males with bladder-origin urothelial cancer, and about 60% of the 29 reported a prior smoking history. Patients had an ECOG performance status of 0 or 1 and had received between 0 and 3 prior chemotherapy regimens. Blood samples were analyzed at 3 weeks after treatment start (second dose) and at 6 weeks after treatment start. Blood samples gave median yields of approximately 130,000 T cells and over 80,000 unique TCRs, along with a median clonality of approximately 0.08. An exploratory multi-omic analysis was conducted of the somatic, immune and clinical correlates of response to PD-L1 blockade with atezolizumab in urothelial cancer. TCR sequencing covered pretreatment tumor samples and matched, serially collected peripheral blood taken before and after atezolizumab treatment. Progression-free survival longer than 6 months counted as durable clinical benefit, and TCR features were additionally tested against both progression-free and overall survival. Whole exome sequencing and RNA sequencing of pretreatment tumors were performed alongside TCR sequencing in the same patients. Roughly nine patients achieved durable clinical benefit and around 19 did not. Just over 28 patients had pretreatment blood TCR-seq, some 25 had at least one posttreatment blood collection, and some 25 had tumor TCR-seq.

Each PCR received spiked-in synthetic TCR analog templates so that absolute template abundance could be estimated from read counts. The immunoSEQ assay was used to amplify TCRbeta CDR3 regions from genomic DNA with bias-controlled V and J gene primers. Sequencing of rearranged TCRbeta segments was performed at approximately 20X coverage. The study's own analysis went as follows. Sequencing errors were corrected by clustering and CDR3s were annotated against IMGT to assign V, D and J genes. Downstream analyses used only productive TCRbeta rearrangements, leaving out any out-of-frame or stop-codon sequences. Clonality was computed as one minus Shannon entropy normalized by the log of the number of unique productive sequences. Clones differing between time points or between blood and tumor were identified using Fisher's exact test with Benjamini-Hochberg correction, with an adjusted p below 0.01 applied as the threshold. The clones in this table, taken by TCRdb from immuneACCESS, are in-frame only. Not every clone is retained; where verified, under half of the shortfall comes from an unresolved V gene, and the cause of the rest is unknown. For V, J and clone size, that table is used; D and trimming come from the DNA. This sample comprises 70,000 to 90,000 clones, over 75% of them detected only once. Approximately 15% of the sample lies in the top ten.

Findings and caveats that apply to the study as a whole: Because of the small sample size (n ≈ 31) and the many exploratory analyses performed, the results are intended to be regarded as hypothesis-generating. At 3 weeks after the start of treatment, tumor-associated TCR clones in peripheral blood had expanded more in patients with durable benefit (n of about 20, p = 0.022). Improved progression-free and overall survival was associated with having pretreatment peripheral blood TCR clonality below the median.

Trimming costs V 5 bases and J 4 bases, and their ends lie 12 bases apart. The CDR3 starts with the cysteine, ends with the phenylalanine, and has 13 residues. Just the 39-base CDR3 DNA is kept, in frame starting at base 1. The germline V gene encodes CDR1 MNHEY and CDR2 SMNVEV (reference sequence). In the paper's terms, the time point label means: pretreatment peripheral blood. A cohort of some 29 patients with locally advanced or metastatic urothelial carcinoma, treated at Memorial Sloan Kettering on a trial protocol, was included. Peripheral blood mononuclear cells were collected pretreatment and during treatment, at between 1 and 8 total time points per patient. The Qiagen DNeasy Blood extraction kit was used to purify genomic DNA from total PBMCs and from tumor samples. PBMCs were collected pretreatment and during treatment, and were isolated and stored as previously described. This clone was observed a few times. It lacks a known antigen. Per-base quality was not reported, and no clone a single base away is much larger than it.

Sequencing was performed on PBMCs, taken around atezolizumab (anti-PD-L1) treatment. The chain is made from TRBV27 and TRBJ2-7; a tentative D match to TRBD2 spans 5 bases. This TCR came from a man in his fifties or sixties with urothelial cancer. The CDR3 region: CASSPGSWYEQYF. DNA sequence: TGTGCCAGCAGTCCGGGGTCATGGTACGAGCAGTACTTC.